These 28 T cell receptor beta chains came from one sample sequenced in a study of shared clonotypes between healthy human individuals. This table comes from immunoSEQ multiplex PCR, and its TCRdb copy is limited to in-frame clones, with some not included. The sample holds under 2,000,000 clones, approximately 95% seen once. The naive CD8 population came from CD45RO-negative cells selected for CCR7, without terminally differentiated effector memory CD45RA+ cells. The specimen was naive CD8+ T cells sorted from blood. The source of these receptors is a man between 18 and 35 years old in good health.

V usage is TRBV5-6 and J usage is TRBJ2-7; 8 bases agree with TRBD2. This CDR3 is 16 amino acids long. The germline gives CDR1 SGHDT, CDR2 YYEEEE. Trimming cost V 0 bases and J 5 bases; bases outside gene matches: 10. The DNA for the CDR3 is TGTGCCAGCAGCTTGGGCCTAGCGGGCCCTCGGGACGAGCAGTACTTC. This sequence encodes CASSLGLAGPRDEQYF.

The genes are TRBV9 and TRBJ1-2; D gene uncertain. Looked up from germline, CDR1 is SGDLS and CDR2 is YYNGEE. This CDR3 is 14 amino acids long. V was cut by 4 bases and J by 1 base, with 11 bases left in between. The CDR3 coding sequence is TGTGCCAGCAGCTCAGACGGGGTTAACTATGGCTACACCTTC. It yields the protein CASSSDGVNYGYTF.

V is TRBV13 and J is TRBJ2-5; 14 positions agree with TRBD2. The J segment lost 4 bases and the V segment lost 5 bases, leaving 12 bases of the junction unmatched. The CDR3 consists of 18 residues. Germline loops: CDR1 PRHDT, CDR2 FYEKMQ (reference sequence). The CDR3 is CASSTAGTSGSTLETQYF. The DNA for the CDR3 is TGTGCCAGCAGCACAGCCGGGACTAGCGGGAGTACATTAGAGACCCAGTACTTC.

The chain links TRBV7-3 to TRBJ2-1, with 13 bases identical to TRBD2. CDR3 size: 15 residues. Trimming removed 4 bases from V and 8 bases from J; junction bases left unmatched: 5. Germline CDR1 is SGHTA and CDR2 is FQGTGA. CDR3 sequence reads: CASSSGLAGVDEQFF. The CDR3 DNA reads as TGTGCCAGCAGCTCCGGACTAGCGGGGGTCGATGAGCAGTTCTTC.

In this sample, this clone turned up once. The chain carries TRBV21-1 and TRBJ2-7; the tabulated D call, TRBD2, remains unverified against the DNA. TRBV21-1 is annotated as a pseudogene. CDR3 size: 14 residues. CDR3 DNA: TGTGCCAGCAGCAAAGAACGAACTTCCTACGAGCAGTACTTC. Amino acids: CASSKERTSYEQYF.

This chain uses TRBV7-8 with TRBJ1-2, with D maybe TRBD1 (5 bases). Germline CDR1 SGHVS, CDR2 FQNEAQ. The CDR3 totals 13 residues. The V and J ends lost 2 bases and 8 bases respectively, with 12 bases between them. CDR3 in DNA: TGTGCCAGCAGCTTACGGGGGGTGGGAGGCTACACCTTC. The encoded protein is CASSLRGVGGYTF.

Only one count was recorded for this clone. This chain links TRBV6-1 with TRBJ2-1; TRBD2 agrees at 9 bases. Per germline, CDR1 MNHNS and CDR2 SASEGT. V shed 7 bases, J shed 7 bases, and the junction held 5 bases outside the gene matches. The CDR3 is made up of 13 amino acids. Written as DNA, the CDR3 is TGTGCCAGCATAGGACTAGCGATGAATGAGCAGTTCTTC. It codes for CASIGLAMNEQFF.

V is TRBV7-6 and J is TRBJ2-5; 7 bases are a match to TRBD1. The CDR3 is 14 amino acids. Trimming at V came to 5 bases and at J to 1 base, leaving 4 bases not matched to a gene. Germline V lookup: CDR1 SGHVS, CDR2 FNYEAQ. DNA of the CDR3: TGTGCCAGCAGCACGGACAGGACCCAAGAGACCCAGTACTTC. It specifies CASSTDRTQETQYF.

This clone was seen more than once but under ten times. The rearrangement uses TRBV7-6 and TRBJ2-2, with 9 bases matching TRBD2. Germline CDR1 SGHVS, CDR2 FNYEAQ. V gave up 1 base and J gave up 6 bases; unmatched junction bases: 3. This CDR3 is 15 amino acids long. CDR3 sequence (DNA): TGTGCCAGCAGCTTAGGGGGACTAGCTCCCGGGGAGCTGTTTTTT. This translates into CASSLGGLAPGELFF.

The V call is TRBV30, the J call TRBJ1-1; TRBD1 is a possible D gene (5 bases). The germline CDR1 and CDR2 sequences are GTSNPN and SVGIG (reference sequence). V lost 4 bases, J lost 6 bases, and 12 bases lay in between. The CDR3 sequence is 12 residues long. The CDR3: CAWTHLTAEAFF. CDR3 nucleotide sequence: TGTGCCTGGACTCACCTGACAGCTGAAGCTTTCTTT.

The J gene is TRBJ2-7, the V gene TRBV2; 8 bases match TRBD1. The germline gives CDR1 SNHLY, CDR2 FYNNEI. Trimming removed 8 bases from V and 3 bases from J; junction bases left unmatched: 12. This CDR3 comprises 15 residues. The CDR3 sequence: CASGQQGETYYEQYF. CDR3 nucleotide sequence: TGTGCCAGCGGTCAACAGGGGGAAACTTACTACGAGCAGTACTTC. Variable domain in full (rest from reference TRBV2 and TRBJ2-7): EPEVTQTPSHQVTQMGQEVILRCVPISNHLYFYWYRQILGQKVEFLVSFYNNEISEKSEIFDDQFSVERPDGSNFTLKIRSTKLEDSAMYFCASGQQGETYYEQYFGPGTRLTVT.

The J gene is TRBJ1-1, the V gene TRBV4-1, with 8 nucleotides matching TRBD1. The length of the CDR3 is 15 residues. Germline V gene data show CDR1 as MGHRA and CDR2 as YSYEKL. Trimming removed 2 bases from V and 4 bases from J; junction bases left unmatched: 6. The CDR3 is CASSQSQGAGTEAFF. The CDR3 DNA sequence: TGCGCCAGCAGCCAATCGCAGGGGGCGGGCACTGAAGCTTTCTTT.

The CDR3: CASSWRQGLYEQYF. The CDR3 DNA reads TGTGCCAGCAGCTGGAGACAGGGGTTGTACGAGCAGTACTTC. The chain couples TRBV11-2 to TRBJ2-7; 8 bases agree with TRBD1. The V and J ends lost 4 bases and 4 bases, in that order; junction bases with no gene match: 6. Germline V gene lookup returns CDR1 SGHAT and CDR2 FQNNGV. The CDR3 runs to 14 residues.

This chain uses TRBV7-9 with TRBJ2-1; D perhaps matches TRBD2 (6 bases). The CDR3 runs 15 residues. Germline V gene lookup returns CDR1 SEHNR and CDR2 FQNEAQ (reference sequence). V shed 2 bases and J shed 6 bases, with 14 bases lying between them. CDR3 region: CASSLSPGAANEQFF. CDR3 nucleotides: TGTGCCAGCAGCTTATCGCCGGGAGCTGCCAATGAGCAGTTCTTC.

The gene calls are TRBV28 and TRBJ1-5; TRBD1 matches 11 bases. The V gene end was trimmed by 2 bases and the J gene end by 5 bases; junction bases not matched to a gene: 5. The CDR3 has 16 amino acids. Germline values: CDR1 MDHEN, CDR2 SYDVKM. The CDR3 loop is CASSLSWDRGDQPQHF. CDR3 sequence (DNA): TGTGCCAGCAGTTTAAGTTGGGACAGGGGGGATCAGCCCCAGCATTTT.

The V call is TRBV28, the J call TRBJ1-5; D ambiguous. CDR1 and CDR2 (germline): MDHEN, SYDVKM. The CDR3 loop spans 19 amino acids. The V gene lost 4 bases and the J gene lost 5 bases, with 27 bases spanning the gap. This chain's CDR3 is CASSSPYVQYGRSHQPQHF. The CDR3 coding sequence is TGTGCCAGCAGTTCCCCTTACGTACAGTATGGTCGATCGCATCAGCCCCAGCATTTT.

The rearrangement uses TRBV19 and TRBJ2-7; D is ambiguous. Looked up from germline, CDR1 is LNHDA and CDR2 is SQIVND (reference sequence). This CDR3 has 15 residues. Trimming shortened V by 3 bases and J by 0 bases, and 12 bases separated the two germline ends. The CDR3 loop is CASSMRPHLSYEQYF. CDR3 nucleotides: TGTGCCAGTAGTATGCGACCCCACCTCTCCTACGAGCAGTACTTC.

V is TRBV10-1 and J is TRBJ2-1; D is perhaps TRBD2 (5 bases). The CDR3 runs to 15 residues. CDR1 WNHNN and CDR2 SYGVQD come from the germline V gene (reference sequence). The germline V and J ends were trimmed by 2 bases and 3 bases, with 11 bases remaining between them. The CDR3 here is CASSERMGSYNEQFF. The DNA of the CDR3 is TGCGCCAGCAGTGAGCGTATGGGGAGCTACAATGAGCAGTTCTTC.

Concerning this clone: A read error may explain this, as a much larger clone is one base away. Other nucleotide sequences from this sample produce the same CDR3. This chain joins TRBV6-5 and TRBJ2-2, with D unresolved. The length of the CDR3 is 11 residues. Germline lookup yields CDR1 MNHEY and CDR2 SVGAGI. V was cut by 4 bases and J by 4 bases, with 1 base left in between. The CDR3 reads CASSFTGELFF. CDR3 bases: TGTGCCAGCAGTTTCACCGGGGAGCTGTTTTTT.

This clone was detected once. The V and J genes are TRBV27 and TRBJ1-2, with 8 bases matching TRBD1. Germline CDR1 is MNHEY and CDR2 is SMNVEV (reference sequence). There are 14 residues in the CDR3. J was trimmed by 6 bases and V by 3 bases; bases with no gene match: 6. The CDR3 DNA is TGTGCCAGCAGTTTCTCAGGGGGCGCGAATGGCTACACCTTC. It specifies CASSFSGGANGYTF.

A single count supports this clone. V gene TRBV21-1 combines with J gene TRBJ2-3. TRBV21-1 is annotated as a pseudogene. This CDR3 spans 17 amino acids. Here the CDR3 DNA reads TGTGCCAGCAGCAAAGCGGGGGTTGAGGGATTCACAGATACGCAGTATTTT. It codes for CASSKAGVEGFTDTQYF.

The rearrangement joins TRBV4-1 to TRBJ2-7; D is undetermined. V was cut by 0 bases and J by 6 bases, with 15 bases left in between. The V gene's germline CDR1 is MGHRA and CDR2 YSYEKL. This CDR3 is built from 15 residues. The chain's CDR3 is CASSQDMYSAGEQYF. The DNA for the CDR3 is TGCGCCAGCAGCCAAGATATGTACAGCGCCGGCGAGCAGTACTTC.

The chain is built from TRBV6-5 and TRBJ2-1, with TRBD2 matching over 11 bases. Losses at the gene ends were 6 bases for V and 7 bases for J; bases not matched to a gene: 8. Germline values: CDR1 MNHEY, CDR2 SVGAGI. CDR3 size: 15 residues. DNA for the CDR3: TGTGCCAGCAGGTCGACTAGCGGGACGGGAAATGAGCAGTTCTTC. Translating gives CASRSTSGTGNEQFF.

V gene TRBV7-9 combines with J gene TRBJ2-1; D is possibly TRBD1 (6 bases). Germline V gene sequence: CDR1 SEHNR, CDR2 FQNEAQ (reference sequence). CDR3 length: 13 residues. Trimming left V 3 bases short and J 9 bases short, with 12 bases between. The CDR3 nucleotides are TGTGCCAGCAGCTTGGGACAAGGGGGTGAGCAGTTCTTC. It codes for CASSLGQGGEQFF. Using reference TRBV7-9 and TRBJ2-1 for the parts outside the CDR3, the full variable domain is DTGVSQNPRHKITKRGQNVTFRCDPISEHNRLYWYRQTLGQGPEFLTYFQNEAQLEKSRLLSDRFSAERPKGSFSTLEIQRTEQGDSAMYLCASSLGQGGEQFFGPGTRLTVL.

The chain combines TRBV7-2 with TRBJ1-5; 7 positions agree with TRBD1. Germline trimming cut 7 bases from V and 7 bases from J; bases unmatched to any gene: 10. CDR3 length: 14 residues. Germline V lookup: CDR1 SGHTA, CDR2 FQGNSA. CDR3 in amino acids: CASNYHRGTQPQHF. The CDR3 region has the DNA TGTGCCAGCAACTACCACAGGGGAACCCAGCCCCAGCATTTT.

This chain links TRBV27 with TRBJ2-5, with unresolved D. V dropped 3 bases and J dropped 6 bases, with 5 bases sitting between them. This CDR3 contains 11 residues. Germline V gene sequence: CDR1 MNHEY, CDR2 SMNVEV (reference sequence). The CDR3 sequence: CASSFAQTQYF. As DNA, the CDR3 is TGTGCCAGCAGTTTCGCACAGACCCAGTACTTC.

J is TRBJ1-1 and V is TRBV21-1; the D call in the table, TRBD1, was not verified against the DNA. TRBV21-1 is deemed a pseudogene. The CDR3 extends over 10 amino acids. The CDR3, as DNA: TGTGCCAGCAGGAGGGGGCTGGCTTTCTTT. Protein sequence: CASRRGLAFF.

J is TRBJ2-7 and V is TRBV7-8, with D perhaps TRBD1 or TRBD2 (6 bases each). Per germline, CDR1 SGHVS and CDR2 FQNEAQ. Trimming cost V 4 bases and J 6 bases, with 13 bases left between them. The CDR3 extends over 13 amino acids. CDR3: CASSSGAGLEQYF. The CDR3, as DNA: TGTGCCAGCAGCTCGGGGGCGGGGCTCGAGCAGTACTTC.